This T cell receptor beta chain was identified during a study of shared clonotypes between healthy human individuals. Overall study findings and caveats: It was the few donors that limited the genetic and exposure-history diversity represented.

The CDR3 extends over 17 amino acids. The data were produced by immunoSEQ multiplex PCR, yet TCRdb's version contains in-frame clones alone and is incomplete. The table records about 2.1 million clones, around 93% of them present only once. To note about this clone: The target antigen is unknown.

CD8 cells classed as naive were CD45RO-negative and positively selected for CCR7, excluding terminally differentiated effector memory CD45RA+ cells. The clonotype was recovered from a man aged 18 to 30 in good health. Some clones in this sample may be carry-over from other donors' samples. The J gene is TRBJ2-1, the V gene TRBV1; no check of the table's D call, TRBD2, against the DNA was made. TRBV1 is termed a pseudogene. The material sequenced was naive CD8+ T cells from PBMCs. This chain's CDR3 is CTSSQDGRAGAYNEQFF. As DNA, the CDR3 is TGCACCAGCAGCCAAGATGGGAGAGCGGGAGCCTACAATGAGCAGTTCTTC.